The next 7 T cell receptor beta chains were all read from a single sample in a study of shared clonotypes between healthy human individuals. Repertoires were generated with immunoSEQ multiplex PCR, while TCRdb's copy carries only in-frame clones and drops some. The table records fewer than 3 million clones, roughly 90% of them present only once. Sequencing was done on a sample of naive CD4+ T cells from PBMCs. Sample subset: CD45RA+ positively selected. Receptor source: a man younger than 35 in good health. Some clones in this sample may be carry-over from other donors' samples.

Regarding this clone: Other DNA sequences in the sample encode the same CDR3. The chain recombines TRBV28 with TRBJ1-2, with D unclear. Germline V lookup: CDR1 MDHEN, CDR2 SYDVKM. Trimming pared 2 bases from V and 4 bases from J, leaving 8 bases between. The CDR3 has 13 amino acids. CDR3 in amino acids: CASSLQEVYGYTF. DNA of the CDR3: TGTGCCAGCAGTTTACAGGAAGTCTATGGCTACACCTTC.

About this clone itself: One end of the junction fails to match germline, which may point to a read error. The same CDR3 also results from other DNA sequences found in this sample. J is TRBJ2-7 and V is TRBV7-9; 7 nucleotides agree with TRBD1. Germline CDR1 reads SEHNR; CDR2 reads FQNEAQ (reference sequence). The length of the CDR3 is 14 residues. CDR3 loop: CASSLAGGGYEQYF. The CDR3 region has the DNA TGTGCCAGCAGCCTAGCAGGGGGTGGCTACGAGCAGTACTTC. The variable domain in full, with the rest retrieved from reference TRBV7-9 and TRBJ2-7, is DTGVSQNPRHKITKRGQNVTFRCDPISEHNRLYWYRQTLGQGPEFLTYFQNEAQLEKSRLLSDRFSAERPKGSFSTLEIQRTEQGDSAMYLCASSLAGGGYEQYFGPGTRLTVT.

This clone turned up a few times. The rearrangement links TRBV7-8 to TRBJ2-5; 10 bases match TRBD2. Germline V lookup: CDR1 SGHVS, CDR2 FQNEAQ. With V trimmed by 0 bases and J by 5 bases, 6 bases remained unmatched. This CDR3 is built from 16 residues. The chain's CDR3 is CASSLATSGRAETQYF. In nucleotides, the CDR3 is TGTGCCAGCAGCTTAGCGACGAGCGGGAGGGCGGAGACCCAGTACTTC.

This CDR3 is CASSQLAVTDTQYF. The CDR3 nucleotides read TGCGCCAGCAGCCAACTAGCGGTTACAGATACGCAGTATTTT. The V and J genes are TRBV4-1 and TRBJ2-3; TRBD2 matches 7 bases. Germline lookup yields CDR1 MGHRA and CDR2 YSYEKL. With V trimmed by 2 bases and J by 3 bases, 2 bases remained unmatched. The CDR3 covers 14 residues.

The chain recombines TRBV10-3 with TRBJ2-2; D remains ambiguous. The CDR3 extends over 16 amino acids. Trimming removed 3 bases from V and 0 bases from J, with 11 bases in between. Germline CDR1 and CDR2: ENHRY and SYGVKD. CDR3: CAISERQPANTGELFF. CDR3 bases: TGTGCCATCAGTGAAAGACAACCGGCGAACACCGGGGAGCTGTTTTTT.

This clone was detected only once. The chain has TRBV5-1 and TRBJ2-2; possible D gene TRBD2, 6 bases. CDR1 and CDR2 from the germline V gene are SGHRS and YFSETQ. Trimming left V 4 bases short and J 3 bases short, with 13 bases between. The CDR3 runs 15 residues. This CDR3 reads CASSPGGPYTGELFF. The CDR3 nucleotides are TGCGCCAGCAGCCCTGGAGGGCCTTACACCGGGGAGCTGTTTTTT.

With regard to this clone: Other DNA sequences of this sample code for an identical CDR3. The genes are TRBV9 and TRBJ2-7, with TRBD2 matching over 14 bases. The CDR3 sequence is 15 residues long. With V trimmed by 0 bases and J by 6 bases, 2 bases remained unmatched. The V gene's germline CDR1 is SGDLS and CDR2 YYNGEE. The CDR3 protein is CASSVGGLAGVEQYF. For the CDR3, the DNA is TGTGCCAGCAGCGTAGGGGGACTAGCGGGAGTCGAGCAGTACTTC.